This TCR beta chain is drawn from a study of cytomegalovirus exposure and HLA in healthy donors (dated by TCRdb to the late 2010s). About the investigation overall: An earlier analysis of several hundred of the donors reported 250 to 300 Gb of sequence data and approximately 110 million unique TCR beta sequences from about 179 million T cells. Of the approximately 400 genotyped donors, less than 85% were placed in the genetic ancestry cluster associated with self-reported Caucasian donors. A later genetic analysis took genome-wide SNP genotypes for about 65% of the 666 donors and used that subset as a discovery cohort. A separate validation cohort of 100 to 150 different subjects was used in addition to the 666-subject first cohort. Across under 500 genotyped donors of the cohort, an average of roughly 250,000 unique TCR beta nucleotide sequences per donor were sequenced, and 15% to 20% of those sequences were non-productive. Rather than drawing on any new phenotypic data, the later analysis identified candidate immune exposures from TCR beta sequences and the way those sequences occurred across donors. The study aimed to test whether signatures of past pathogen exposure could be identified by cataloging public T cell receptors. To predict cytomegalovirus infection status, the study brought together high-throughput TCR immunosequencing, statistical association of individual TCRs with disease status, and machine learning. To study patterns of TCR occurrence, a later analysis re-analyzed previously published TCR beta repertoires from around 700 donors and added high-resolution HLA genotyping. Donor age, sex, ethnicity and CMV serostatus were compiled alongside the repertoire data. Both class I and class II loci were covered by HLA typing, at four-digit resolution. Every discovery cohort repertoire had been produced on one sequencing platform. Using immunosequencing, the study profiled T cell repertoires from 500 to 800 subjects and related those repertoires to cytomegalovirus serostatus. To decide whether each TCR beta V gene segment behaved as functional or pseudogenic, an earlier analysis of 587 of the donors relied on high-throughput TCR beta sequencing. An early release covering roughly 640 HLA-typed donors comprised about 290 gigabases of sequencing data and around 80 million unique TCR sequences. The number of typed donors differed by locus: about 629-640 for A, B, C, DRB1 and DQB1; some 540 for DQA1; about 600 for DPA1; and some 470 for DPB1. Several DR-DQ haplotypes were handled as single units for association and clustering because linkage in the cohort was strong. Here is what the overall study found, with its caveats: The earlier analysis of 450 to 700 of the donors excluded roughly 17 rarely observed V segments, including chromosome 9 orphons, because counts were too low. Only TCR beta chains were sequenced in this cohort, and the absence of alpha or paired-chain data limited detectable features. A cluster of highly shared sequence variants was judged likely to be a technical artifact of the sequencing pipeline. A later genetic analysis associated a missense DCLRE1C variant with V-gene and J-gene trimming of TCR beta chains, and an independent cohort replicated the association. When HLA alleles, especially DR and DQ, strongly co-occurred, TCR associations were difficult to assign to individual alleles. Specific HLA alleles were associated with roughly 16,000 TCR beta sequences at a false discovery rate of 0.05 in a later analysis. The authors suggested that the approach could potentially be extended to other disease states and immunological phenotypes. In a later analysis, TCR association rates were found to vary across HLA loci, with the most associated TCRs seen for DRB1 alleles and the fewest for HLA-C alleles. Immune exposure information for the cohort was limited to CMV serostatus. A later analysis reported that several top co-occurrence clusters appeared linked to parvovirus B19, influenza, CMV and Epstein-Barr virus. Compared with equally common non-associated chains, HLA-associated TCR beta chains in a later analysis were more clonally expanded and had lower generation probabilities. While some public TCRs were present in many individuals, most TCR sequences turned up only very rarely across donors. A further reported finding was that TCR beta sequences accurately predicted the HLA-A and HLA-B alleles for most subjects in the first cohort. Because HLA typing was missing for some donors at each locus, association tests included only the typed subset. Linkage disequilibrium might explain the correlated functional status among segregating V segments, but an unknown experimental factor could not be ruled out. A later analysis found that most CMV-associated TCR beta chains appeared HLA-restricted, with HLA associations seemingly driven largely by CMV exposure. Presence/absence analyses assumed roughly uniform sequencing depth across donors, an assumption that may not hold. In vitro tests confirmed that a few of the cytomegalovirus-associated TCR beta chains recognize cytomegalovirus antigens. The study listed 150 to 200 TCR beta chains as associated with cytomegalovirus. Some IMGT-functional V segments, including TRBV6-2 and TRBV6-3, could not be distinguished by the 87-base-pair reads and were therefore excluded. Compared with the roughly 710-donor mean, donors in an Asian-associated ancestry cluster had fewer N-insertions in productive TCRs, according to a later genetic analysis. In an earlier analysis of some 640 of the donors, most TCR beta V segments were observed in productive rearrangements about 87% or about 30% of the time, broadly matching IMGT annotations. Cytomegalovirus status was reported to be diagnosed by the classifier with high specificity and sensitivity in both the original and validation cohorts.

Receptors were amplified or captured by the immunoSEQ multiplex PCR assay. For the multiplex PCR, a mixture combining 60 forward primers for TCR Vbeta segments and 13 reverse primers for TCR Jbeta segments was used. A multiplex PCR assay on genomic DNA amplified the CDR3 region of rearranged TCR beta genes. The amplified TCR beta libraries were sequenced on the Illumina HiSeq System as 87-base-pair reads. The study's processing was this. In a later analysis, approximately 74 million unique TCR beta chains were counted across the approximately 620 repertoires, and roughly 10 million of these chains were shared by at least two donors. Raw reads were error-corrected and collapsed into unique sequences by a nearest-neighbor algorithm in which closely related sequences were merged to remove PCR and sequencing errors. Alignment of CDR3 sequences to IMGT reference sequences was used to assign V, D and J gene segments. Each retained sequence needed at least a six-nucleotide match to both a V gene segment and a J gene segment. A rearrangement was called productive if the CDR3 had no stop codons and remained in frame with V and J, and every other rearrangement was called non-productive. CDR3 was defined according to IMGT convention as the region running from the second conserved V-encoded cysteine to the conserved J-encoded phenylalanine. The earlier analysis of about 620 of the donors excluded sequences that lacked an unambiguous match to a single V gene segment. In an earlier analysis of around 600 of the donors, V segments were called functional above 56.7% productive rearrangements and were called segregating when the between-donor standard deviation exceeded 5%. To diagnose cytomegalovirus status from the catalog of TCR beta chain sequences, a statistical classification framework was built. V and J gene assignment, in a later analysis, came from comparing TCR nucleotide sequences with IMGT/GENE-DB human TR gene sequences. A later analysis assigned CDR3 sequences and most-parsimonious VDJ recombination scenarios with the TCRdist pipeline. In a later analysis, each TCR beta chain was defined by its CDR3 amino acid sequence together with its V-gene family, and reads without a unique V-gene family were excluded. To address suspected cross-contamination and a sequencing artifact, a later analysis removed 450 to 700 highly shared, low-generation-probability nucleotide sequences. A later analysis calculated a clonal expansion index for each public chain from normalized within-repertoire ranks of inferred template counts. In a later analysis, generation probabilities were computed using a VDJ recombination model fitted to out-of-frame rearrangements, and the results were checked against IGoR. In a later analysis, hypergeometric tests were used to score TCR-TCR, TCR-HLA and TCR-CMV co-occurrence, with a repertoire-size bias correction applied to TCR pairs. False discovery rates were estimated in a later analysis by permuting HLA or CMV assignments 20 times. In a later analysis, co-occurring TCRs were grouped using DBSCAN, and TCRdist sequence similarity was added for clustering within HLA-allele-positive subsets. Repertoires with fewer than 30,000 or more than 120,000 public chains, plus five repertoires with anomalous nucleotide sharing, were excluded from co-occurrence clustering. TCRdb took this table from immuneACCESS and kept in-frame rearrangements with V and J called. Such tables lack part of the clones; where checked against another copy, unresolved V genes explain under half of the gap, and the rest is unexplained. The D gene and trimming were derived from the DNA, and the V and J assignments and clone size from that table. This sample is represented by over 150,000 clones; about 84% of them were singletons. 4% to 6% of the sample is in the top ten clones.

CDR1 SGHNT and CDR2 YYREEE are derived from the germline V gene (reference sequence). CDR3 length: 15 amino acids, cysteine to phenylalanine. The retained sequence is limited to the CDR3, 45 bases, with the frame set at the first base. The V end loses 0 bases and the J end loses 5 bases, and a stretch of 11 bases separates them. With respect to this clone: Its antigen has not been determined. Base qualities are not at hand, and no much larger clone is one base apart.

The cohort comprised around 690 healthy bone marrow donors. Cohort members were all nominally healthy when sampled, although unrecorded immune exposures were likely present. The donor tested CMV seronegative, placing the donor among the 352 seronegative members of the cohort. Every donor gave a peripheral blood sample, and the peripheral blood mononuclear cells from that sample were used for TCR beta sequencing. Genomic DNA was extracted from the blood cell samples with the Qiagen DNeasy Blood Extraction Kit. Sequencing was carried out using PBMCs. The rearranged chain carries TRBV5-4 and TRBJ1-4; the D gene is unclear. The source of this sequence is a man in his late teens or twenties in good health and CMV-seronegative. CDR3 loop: CASSLGLAENEKLFF. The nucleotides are TGTGCCAGCAGCTTGGGTCTAGCAGAGAATGAAAAACTGTTTTTT.